These 15 T cell receptor beta chains originate from one sample sequenced in a study of blood T cell repertoires in COVID-19. Clones were read by immunoSEQ multiplex PCR, and TCRdb kept only the in-frame ones, dropping some. The data contain about 100,000 clones, roughly nine tenths of them seen just once; the ten biggest clones take up roughly 0.99%. Sequencing used peripheral blood. The receptors here all came from a man aged 55 to 70 with acute or convalescent COVID-19.

V and J are TRBV5-1 and TRBJ2-7, with a tentative D call TRBD1 (5 bases). This CDR3 spans 16 amino acids. Germline V gene lookup returns CDR1 SGHRS and CDR2 YFSETQ. The ends were cut back, 4 bases at V and 3 bases at J, with 20 bases in the middle. CDR3 sequence (DNA): TGCGCCAGCAGCCCTTTAGGGGCACTTTCCTACTACGAGCAGTACTTC. This translates into CASSPLGALSYYEQYF.

A few counts support this clone. The V gene is TRBV11-2, the J gene TRBJ1-1, with a possible D match to TRBD1 (6 bases). Germline V gives CDR1 SGHAT, CDR2 FQNNGV. Trimming pared 5 bases from V and 6 bases from J, leaving 25 bases between. The CDR3 extends over 17 amino acids. The CDR3 sequence is CASSPVTDFTGRAEAFF. CDR3 coding DNA: TGTGCCAGCAGCCCCGTTACAGACTTCACAGGGCGCGCTGAAGCTTTCTTT.

The chain joins TRBV6-5 to TRBJ2-1; TRBD2 is a possible D gene (6 bases). V was pared by 4 bases and J by 7 bases, with 17 bases between. There are 15 residues in the CDR3. Germline assignment: CDR1 MNHEY and CDR2 SVGAGI. The CDR3 DNA reads as TGTGCCAGCAGTTCCCTCGGGGGTTCAATGAATGAGCAGTTCTTC. Its translation is CASSSLGGSMNEQFF.

The V and J genes are TRBV29-1 and TRBJ2-3; TRBD2 matches 14 bases. This CDR3 is 15 amino acids long. The junction had 2 bases not matched to a gene; V was cut back by 3 bases and J by 3 bases. Germline loops: CDR1 SQVTM, CDR2 ANQGSEA. CDR3 DNA: TGCAGCGTTGACGGGACTAGCGGGAGAACAGATACGCAGTATTTT. The encoded protein is CSVDGTSGRTDTQYF.

For the CDR3, the DNA is TGTGCCGCGGGAGGTACTGAAGCTTTCTTT. Amino acid sequence: CAAGGTEAFF. The J gene is TRBJ1-1, the V gene TRBV25-1; D call uncertain. The length of the CDR3 is 10 residues. Germline V gives CDR1 MGHDK, CDR2 SYGVNS. V lost 11 bases, J lost 5 bases, and 9 bases lay in between.

J is TRBJ2-7 and V is TRBV7-9; maybe TRBD1 (5 bases). The CDR3 is 14 residues long. The V gene's germline CDR1 is SEHNR and CDR2 FQNEAQ (reference sequence). V lost 3 bases and J lost 0, with 9 bases in between. The CDR3 spells CASSLGLVSYEQYF. DNA of the CDR3: TGTGCCAGCAGCTTGGGGCTAGTCTCCTACGAGCAGTACTTC.

The CDR3 region has the DNA TGTGCCAGCAGTTACTCGAAAACTTATAGCAATCAGCCCCAGCATTTT. Amino acid sequence: CASSYSKTYSNQPQHF. The chain links TRBV6-5 to TRBJ1-5; unclear D gene. Trimming took off 0 bases at V and 0 bases at J, with 9 bases between the two ends. The CDR3 covers 16 residues. Germline CDR1 reads MNHEY; CDR2 reads SVGAGI.

The chain joins TRBV6-5 to TRBJ2-2; D may be TRBD1 (7 bases). Germline CDR1 is MNHEY and CDR2 is SVGAGI. The CDR3 extends over 14 amino acids. V lost 7 bases, J lost 6 bases, and 15 bases lay in between. CDR3 coding DNA: TGTGCCAGCACCCAGGACAGGAGGGCCGGGGAGCTGTTTTTT. It encodes CASTQDRRAGELFF.

V usage is TRBV7-2 and J usage is TRBJ1-1; TRBD1 matches at 7 bases. The CDR3 contains 14 residues. The V gene's germline CDR1 is SGHTA and CDR2 FQGNSA. The trim removed 3 bases at V and 7 bases at J, leaving 8 bases unmatched. CDR3 nucleotide sequence: TGTGCCAGCAGCTTTAGACAGGGCATAAGTGAAGCTTTCTTT. This gives the protein CASSFRQGISEAFF.

This clone was observed a single time. The chain is built from TRBV24-1 and TRBJ1-2; D uncertain. The V end lost 3 bases, the J end lost 7 bases, and 14 bases lay between the germline ends. The germline CDR1 and CDR2 sequences are KGHDR and SFDVKD. This CDR3 has 14 residues. As DNA, the CDR3 is TGTGCCACCAGTGATACACTCATGTCGGGTGGCTACACCTTC. It specifies CATSDTLMSGGYTF.

V usage is TRBV11-3 and J usage is TRBJ1-2, with 8 bases lining up with TRBD1. Per the germline V gene, CDR1 is SGHNT and CDR2 is YENEEA. The length of the CDR3 is 14 residues. J was trimmed by 8 bases and V by 1 base; bases with no gene match: 6. CDR3 protein: CASSLGQGARGYTF. As DNA, the CDR3 is TGTGCCAGCAGCTTAGGCCAGGGGGCGCGAGGCTACACCTTC.

The J gene is TRBJ1-5, the V gene TRBV14, with 11 positions matching TRBD1. The trim removed 3 bases at V and 3 bases at J, leaving 1 base unmatched. The germline CDR1 and CDR2 sequences are SGHDN and FVKESK. The CDR3 totals 15 residues. The CDR3 reads CASSQGQGVNQPQHF. DNA for the CDR3: TGTGCCAGCAGCCAGGGACAGGGGGTCAATCAGCCCCAGCATTTT. Variable domain in full (rest from reference TRBV14 and TRBJ1-5): EAGVTQFPSHSVIEKGQTVTLRCDPISGHDNLYWYRRVMGKEIKFLLHFVKESKQDESGMPNNRFLAERTGGTYSTLKVQPAELEDSGVYFCASSQGQGVNQPQHFGDGTRLSIL.

V is TRBV6-6 and J is TRBJ2-7; D might be TRBD2 (5 bases). Looked up from germline, CDR1 is MNHNY and CDR2 is SVGAGI (reference sequence). Trimming shortened V by 4 bases and J by 6 bases, and 13 bases separated the two germline ends. The CDR3 runs 13 residues. CDR3 loop: CASSSALAGEQYF. CDR3 DNA sequence: TGTGCCAGCAGTTCGGCGCTAGCTGGCGAGCAGTACTTC.

This chain connects TRBV5-1 to TRBJ1-1; D ambiguous. This CDR3 spans 12 amino acids. Germline V gene data show CDR1 as SGHRS and CDR2 as YFSETQ. The V and J ends lost 0 bases and 4 bases respectively, with 4 bases between them. CDR3 in amino acids: CASSLGPTEAFF. CDR3 sequence (DNA): TGCGCCAGCAGCTTGGGGCCCACTGAAGCTTTCTTT.

V is TRBV6-5 and J is TRBJ1-4; 8 bases align to TRBD1. Trimming removed 11 bases from V and 8 bases from J; junction bases left unmatched: 10. The CDR3 loop spans 13 amino acids. Germline CDR1 reads MNHEY; CDR2 reads SVGAGI. The CDR3 loop is CAGNRGDGEKLFF. The CDR3 coding sequence is TGTGCCGGGAACAGGGGGGATGGGGAAAAACTGTTTTTT.